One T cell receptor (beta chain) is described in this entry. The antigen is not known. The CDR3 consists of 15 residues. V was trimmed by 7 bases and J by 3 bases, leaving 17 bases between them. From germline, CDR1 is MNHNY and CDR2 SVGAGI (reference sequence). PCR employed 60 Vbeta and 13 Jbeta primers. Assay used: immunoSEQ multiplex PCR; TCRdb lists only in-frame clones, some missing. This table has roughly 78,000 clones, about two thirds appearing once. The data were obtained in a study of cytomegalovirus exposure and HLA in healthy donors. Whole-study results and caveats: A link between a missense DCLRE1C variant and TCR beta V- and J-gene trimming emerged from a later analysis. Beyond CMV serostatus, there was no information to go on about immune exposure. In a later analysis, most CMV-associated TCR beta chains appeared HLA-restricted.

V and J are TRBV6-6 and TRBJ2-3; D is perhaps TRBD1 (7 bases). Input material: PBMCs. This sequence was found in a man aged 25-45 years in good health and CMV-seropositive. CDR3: CASNKGARGTDTQYF. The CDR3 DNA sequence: TGTGCCAGCAACAAGGGGGCGCGGGGAACAGATACGCAGTATTTT.